The rows below give T cell receptor beta chains drawn from one sample of a study of T cell changes during pregnancy in multiple sclerosis. The method was immunoSEQ multiplex PCR; TCRdb's version includes in-frame clones alone and lacks a portion of them. The sample lists some 100,000 clones; around nine tenths were seen once. This specimen consisted of peripheral blood, obtained in the second trimester of pregnancy. The source of these receptors is a female donor with multiple sclerosis, enrolled in a pregnancy study. CDR3s include the opening cysteine and the closing phenylalanine or tryptophan. A D gene is named only where the DNA matches it firmly. Some rows mark clone size as missing; the rest say once, few, many or name a class of expanded clone.

size | J | D | V | DNA | CDR3
. | TRBJ2-7 | . | TRBV30 | TGTGCCTGGAGTGAGGGGGGGCTGATTTACGAGCAGTACTTC | CAWSEGGLIYEQYF
. | TRBJ2-7 | TRBD2 | TRBV4-1 | TGCGCCAGCAGCCAAGAATCGGGGGGGCGGCTTTATGAGCAGTACTTC | CASSQESGGRLYEQYF
. | TRBJ1-6 | . | TRBV19 | TGTGCCAGTACCCTGCGGTGGCAGCTGATTTCACCCCTCCACTTT | CASTLRWQLISPLHF
. | TRBJ2-7 | . | TRBV18 | TGTGCCAGCTCACCACGGGCAGGGAAGATAAGGACCTACGAGCAGTACTTC | CASSPRAGKIRTYEQYF
. | TRBJ2-1 | TRBD1 | TRBV10-2 | TGCGCCAGCAGGACAGGGACAGGGGGTAGGGGTGAGCAGTTCTTC | CASRTGTGGRGEQFF
. | TRBJ1-2 | TRBD1 | TRBV5-1 | TGCGCCAGCAGCTGGCAGACCGGGACAGGGGACAACTATGGCTACACCTTC | CASSWQTGTGDNYGYTF
. | TRBJ2-7 | . | TRBV15 | TGTGCCACCAGCAGGGGGAGGGAGCAGTACTTC | CATSRGREQYF
once | TRBJ2-7 | TRBD2 | TRBV2 | TGTGCCAGCAACGGACGACTAGCGGGAGGGTACGAGCAGTACTTC | CASNGRLAGGYEQYF
. | TRBJ2-7 | TRBD2 | TRBV27 | TGTGCCAGCAGTTTCAGGGAGGGAGACGAGCAGTACTTC | CASSFREGDEQYF
. | TRBJ2-7 | TRBD2 | TRBV19 | TGTGCCAGTAGGCCCCAGACTAGCGGGACGGGCGAGCAGTACTTC | CASRPQTSGTGEQYF
. | TRBJ1-1 | . | TRBV19 | TGTGCCAGTAGATTAACGCAGGGTCGCACTGAAGCTTTCTTT | CASRLTQGRTEAFF
. | TRBJ2-1 | TRBD1 | TRBV6-5 | TGTGCCAGCAGTAACAGGGGCTATGAGCAGTTCTTC | CASSNRGYEQFF
once | TRBJ1-3 | . | TRBV7-6 | TGTGCCAGCAGCCCCCAGGGGTCTGTCTCTGGAAACACCATATATTTT | CASSPQGSVSGNTIYF
. | TRBJ2-7 | TRBD1 | TRBV7-9 | TGTGCCAGCAGAGGGGACAGCCACTACGAGCAGTACTTC | CASRGDSHYEQYF
. | TRBJ2-5 | . | TRBV7-2 | TGTGCCAGCAGCAAACAGACAGGGACTCAGGAGACCCAGTACTTC | CASSKQTGTQETQYF
. | TRBJ2-2 | TRBD2 | TRBV7-3 | TGTGCCAGCAGCCGGGGACTAGCGGTAAACACCGGGGAGCTGTTTTTT | CASSRGLAVNTGELFF
once | TRBJ2-1 | . | TRBV9 | TGTGCCAGCAGCCCCTCGACTAGCTCCTACAATGAGCAGTTCTTC | CASSPSTSSYNEQFF
. | TRBJ2-3 | . | TRBV30 | TGTGCCTGGGCAACCGGGACTCCGACGCAGTATTTT | CAWATGTPTQYF
. | TRBJ1-1 | TRBD1 | TRBV28 | TGTGCCAGCAGTTCCGGACAGGGGAGTACTGAAGCTTTCTTT | CASSSGQGSTEAFF
. | TRBJ2-3 | TRBD1 | TRBV28 | TGTGCCAGCAGTCAAGGGACAGGTCTTAACACAGATACGCAGTATTTT | CASSQGTGLNTDTQYF
. | TRBJ1-1 | . | TRBV7-9 | TGTGCCAGCAGCTTCCCGTCGGGTGGGGCGAACACTGAAGCTTTCTTT | CASSFPSGGANTEAFF
. | TRBJ1-1 | . | TRBV19 | TGTGCCAGTATACGAGGAGGGGTGAACACTGAAGCTTTCTTT | CASIRGGVNTEAFF
. | TRBJ1-2 | . | TRBV30 | TGTGCCTGGAGTGCCACAGCCTCGGTTAAGAGCTATGGCTACACCTTC | CAWSATASVKSYGYTF
. | TRBJ2-7 | . | TRBV7-2 | TGTGCCAGCAGCCTAAATCCCCCACCATACGAGCAGTACTTC | CASSLNPPPYEQYF
. | TRBJ1-5 | TRBD1 | TRBV15 | TGTGCCACCAGCAGAGCCAGGGGGTGGGAGCCCCAGCATTTT | CATSRARGWEPQHF
. | TRBJ2-7 | . | TRBV5-1 | TGCGCCAGCAGCTTAAGTGGTTTCTCCGGGGAGCAGTACTTC | CASSLSGFSGEQYF
. | TRBJ2-7 | TRBD2 | TRBV2 | TGTGCCAGCAGTGCGGGACTAGCTCCCGGCGAGCAGTACTTC | CASSAGLAPGEQYF